The 22 T cell receptor beta chains listed next were all sequenced from one sample in a study of T cells after posttransplantation cyclophosphamide. Busulfan-fludarabine conditioning, marrow transplant, and cyclophosphamide on days +3 and +4 were administered. Method: immunoSEQ multiplex PCR; TCRdb's copy keeps in-frame clones and lacks some. The data show some 1,800 clones, with none appearing a single time. The input for sequencing was PBMCs, taken about 400 days after allogeneic stem cell transplant with posttransplant cyclophosphamide. The receptors derive from a male patient aged 60-70 years who received an allogeneic stem cell transplant from an unrelated donor, was CMV-positive, and had acute and chronic GVHD. Some T cells may have come from the graft donor.

This clone ranks as medium-sized (0.01 to 0.1%). The chain combines TRBV10-3 with TRBJ2-1, with 14 bases aligning to TRBD2. V shed 7 bases, J shed 4 bases, and the junction held 12 bases outside the gene matches. Germline lookup yields CDR1 ENHRY and CDR2 SYGVKD. The CDR3 consists of 18 residues. In nucleotides, the CDR3 is TGTGCCATCACAGCAGGGTATGGGACTAGCGGGGGTTACAATGAGCAGTTCTTC. Translation: CAITAGYGTSGGYNEQFF.

By sample fraction, this clone is large. The chain is built from TRBV11-1 and TRBJ2-6; D is perhaps TRBD2 (6 bases). CDR3 length: 16 amino acids. Deletions cut 6 bases from V and 0 bases from J, with 12 bases between. Germline values: CDR1 SGHAT, CDR2 FQDESV (reference sequence). The CDR3: CASSPGGSSGANVLTF. In nucleotides, the CDR3 is TGTGCCAGCAGTCCTGGGGGGAGCTCTGGGGCCAACGTCCTGACTTTC.

The gene calls are TRBV30 and TRBJ2-7; D gene unclear. Germline CDR1 is GTSNPN and CDR2 is SVGIG (reference sequence). Trimming pared 0 bases from V and 4 bases from J, leaving 10 bases between. The CDR3 extends over 13 amino acids. In DNA form, the CDR3 reads TGTGCCTGGAGTGTACAGCCAGGATACGAGCAGTACTTC. Residues: CAWSVQPGYEQYF.

The chain uses TRBV25-1 and TRBJ2-7, with 7 bases aligning to TRBD1. The CDR3 is 16 residues long. Germline V gene sequence: CDR1 MGHDK, CDR2 SYGVNS. Trimming removed 3 bases from V and 0 bases from J; junction bases left unmatched: 8. DNA for the CDR3: TGTGCCAGCAGTGACCCTAACCGGGACAGCTCCTACGAGCAGTACTTC. It translates to CASSDPNRDSSYEQYF.

This clone was observed at least ten times. Because the CDR3 is missing its conserved closing phenylalanine or tryptophan, this is likely a read error. This chain connects TRBV6-1 to TRBJ1-2; D unresolved. Germline CDR1 MNHNS, CDR2 SASEGT. The V end lost 2 bases, the J end lost 2 bases, and 6 bases lay between the germline ends. This CDR3 comprises 13 residues. The CDR3 sequence: CASSETRNYGYTS. CDR3 in DNA: TGTGCCAGCAGTGAAACGCGGAACTATGGCTACACCTCC.

This clone ranks as medium-sized. The genes are TRBV27 and TRBJ1-2, with 8 bases matching TRBD1. The CDR3 runs to 14 residues. Germline values: CDR1 MNHEY, CDR2 SMNVEV (reference sequence). V lost 6 bases to trimming and J lost 7 bases; unmatched junction nucleotides: 10. In DNA form, the CDR3 reads TGTGCCAGCAGATCGCCAGGGGGCTGGGGTGGCTACACCTTC. Translation gives CASRSPGGWGGYTF.

CDR3 in DNA: TGTGCTAGTGGAAATCAAAGGGGGGGCAAATACCAAGAGACCCAGTACTTC. As protein: CASGNQRGGKYQETQYF. This rearrangement joins TRBV12-5 to TRBJ2-5; a weak D match, TRBD2 (7 bases). The ends were cut back, 6 bases at V and 0 bases at J, with 20 bases in the middle. The germline V gene encodes CDR1 LGHNT and CDR2 FRNRAP. The CDR3 covers 17 residues.

This clone was counted a few times. The chain uses TRBV6-5 and TRBJ1-4; the D gene is possibly TRBD1 (6 bases). This CDR3 spans 14 amino acids. Trimming stripped 6 bases from V and 10 bases from J, with 18 bases between. CDR1 and CDR2 from the germline V gene are MNHEY and SVGAGI. The CDR3 loop reads CASRGQMSVGKLFF. The CDR3, as DNA: TGTGCCAGCAGAGGACAGATGTCCGTCGGAAAACTGTTTTTT.

The chain carries TRBV6-6 and TRBJ2-3, with TRBD2 identical over 10 bases. This CDR3 is built from 15 residues. The V and J ends lost 2 bases and 9 bases, in that order; junction bases with no gene match: 8. Germline CDR1 reads MNHNY; CDR2 reads SVGAGI (reference sequence). In nucleotides, the CDR3 is TGTGCCAGCAGTTACCGAACTAGCGGGAAAGACACGCAGTATTTT. Translated: CASSYRTSGKDTQYF.

This clone is medium-sized in the sample. This chain joins TRBV7-9 and TRBJ1-1, with 7 bases fitting TRBD1. The CDR3 runs to 18 residues. Trimming took 4 bases from V and 1 from J; bases not matched to a gene: 15. Germline CDR1 is SEHNR and CDR2 is FQNEAQ (reference sequence). This CDR3 reads CASSYPVGKGAGNTEAFF. In DNA, the CDR3 is TGTGCCAGCAGCTACCCGGTAGGGAAGGGGGCCGGGAACACTGAAGCTTTCTTT. Drawing the rest from reference TRBV7-9 and TRBJ1-1, the complete variable domain is DTGVSQNPRHKITKRGQNVTFRCDPISEHNRLYWYRQTLGQGPEFLTYFQNEAQLEKSRLLSDRFSAERPKGSFSTLEIQRTEQGDSAMYLCASSYPVGKGAGNTEAFFGQGTRLTVV.

This clone ranks as medium-sized. The chain is built from TRBV7-3 and TRBJ2-3; no firm D call. The CDR3 is 13 residues long. Germline lookup yields CDR1 SGHTA and CDR2 FQGTGA. Trimming removed 0 bases from V and 7 bases from J, with 8 bases in between. CDR3 protein: CASSLTGKNTQYF. The CDR3 bases are TGTGCCAGCAGCTTAACTGGCAAGAATACGCAGTATTTT.

This clone was seen a handful of times. V gene TRBV19 combines with J gene TRBJ2-6, with TRBD2 identical over 8 bases. This CDR3 is built from 17 residues. CDR1 LNHDA and CDR2 SQIVND come from the germline V gene (reference sequence). V shed 5 bases, J shed 0 bases, and the junction held 6 bases outside the gene matches. This CDR3 reads CASSQAGVSSGANVLTF. CDR3 coding DNA: TGTGCCAGTAGTCAAGCGGGAGTAAGCTCTGGGGCCAACGTCCTGACTTTC.

This clone rates as large. V usage is TRBV10-3 and J usage is TRBJ1-3; D is undetermined. V was shortened by 7 bases and J by 0 bases, with 10 bases between the two germline ends. The CDR3 runs to 14 residues. CDR1 is ENHRY, CDR2 SYGVKD, per germline. The CDR3 coding sequence is TGTGCCATCAACAGAGACAACTCTGGAAACACCATATATTTT. Its translation is CAINRDNSGNTIYF.

By frequency in the sample, this clone is medium-sized. The chain has TRBV11-2 and TRBJ1-3; tentative D call: TRBD1 (5 bases). Trimming took 2 bases from V and 2 from J, leaving 10 bases between them. Germline CDR1 reads SGHAT; CDR2 reads FQNNGV. CDR3 length equals 15 residues. CDR3 sequence reads: CASSLRPGAGNTIYF. As DNA, the CDR3 is TGTGCCAGCAGCTTACGCCCGGGGGCTGGAAACACCATATATTTT.

In its sample, this clone ranks as medium-sized. V and J are TRBV2 and TRBJ2-1; 16 bases map to TRBD2. The CDR3 covers 19 residues. Germline V lookup: CDR1 SNHLY, CDR2 FYNNEI. The ends lost 8 bases at V and 1 base at J; junction bases unmatched: 11. CDR3 in amino acids: CASGPPGLAGGHSYNEQFF. The CDR3, as DNA: TGTGCCAGCGGTCCGCCGGGACTAGCGGGAGGGCATTCCTACAATGAGCAGTTCTTC.

This clone qualifies as medium-sized (0.01 to 0.1%). The J gene is TRBJ2-3, the V gene TRBV29-1; TRBD2 aligns across 8 bases. CDR3 length: 15 amino acids. The junction had 10 bases not matched to a gene; V was cut back by 0 bases and J by 8 bases. Germline CDR1 reads SQVTM; CDR2 reads ANQGSEA. CDR3 nucleotides: TGCAGCGTTGAAGATCCCGGGGGGGACCTAACTACGCAGTATTTT. Translation: CSVEDPGGDLTTQYF.

This clone was counted a few times. V and J are TRBV9 and TRBJ2-1; TRBD2 matches 14 bases. J lost 14 bases, V lost 3 bases, and 7 bases had no gene match. In germline, CDR1 is SGDLS, CDR2 YYNGEE. The CDR3 is 14 amino acids. This chain's CDR3 is CASSGRLAGGPEFF. The CDR3 DNA reads as TGTGCCAGCAGCGGAAGACTAGCGGGAGGGCCCGAGTTCTTC.

By share, this clone counts as medium-sized. The rearrangement uses TRBV7-9 and TRBJ2-1, with D maybe TRBD1 (6 bases). The CDR3 runs 13 residues. V was cut by 1 base and J by 7 bases, with 8 bases left in between. Per germline, CDR1 SEHNR and CDR2 FQNEAQ (reference sequence). The CDR3 bases are TGTGCCAGCAGCTTAGTAGGGGGAAATGAGCAGTTCTTC. It translates to CASSLVGGNEQFF.

This clone rates as medium-sized. The gene calls are TRBV18 and TRBJ1-5; TRBD1 matches at 12 bases. This CDR3 has 15 residues. Looked up from germline, CDR1 is KGHSH and CDR2 is LQKENI. Trimming removed 3 bases from V and 4 bases from J; junction bases left unmatched: 1. The CDR3 reads CASSPGQGANQPQHF. The CDR3 DNA reads TGTGCCAGCTCACCGGGACAGGGGGCTAATCAGCCCCAGCATTTT.

In its sample, this clone ranks as medium-sized. The V gene is TRBV9, the J gene TRBJ2-7; 9 nucleotides agree with TRBD2. The germline V gene encodes CDR1 SGDLS and CDR2 YYNGEE. CDR3 length equals 15 residues. V lost 2 bases to trimming and J lost 3 bases; unmatched junction nucleotides: 6. The CDR3 DNA sequence: TGTGCCAGCAGCGTTAGCGGGAGAGTCGGCTACGAGCAGTACTTC. Amino acids: CASSVSGRVGYEQYF.

This clone has a count of ten or more. The chain links TRBV19 to TRBJ1-5, with D possibly matching TRBD1 (6 bases). Germline assignment: CDR1 LNHDA and CDR2 SQIVND (reference sequence). Between the trimmed V and J ends, which lost 1 base and 6 bases, there was a span of 13 bases. There are 15 residues in the CDR3. The CDR3 region is CASSIAGGLGQPQHF. CDR3 DNA: TGTGCCAGTAGTATAGCGGGGGGCTTAGGTCAGCCCCAGCATTTT.

Relative to its sample, this clone is large (0.1 to 1%). The chain carries TRBV6-6 and TRBJ1-5; maybe TRBD1 (5 bases). Germline values: CDR1 MNHNY, CDR2 SVGAGI (reference sequence). The CDR3 length is 14 residues. The V and J ends lost 5 bases and 7 bases respectively, with 15 bases between them. CDR3 DNA sequence: TGTGCCAGCAGTACCCCGCAGGGTAGCCAGCCCCAGCATTTT. Amino acid sequence: CASSTPQGSQPQHF.